This T cell receptor (beta chain) originates from a study of cytomegalovirus exposure and HLA in healthy donors. Notes on the study in general: A later analysis reportedly found fewer N-insertions in an Asian-associated ancestry cluster than the roughly 730-donor mean. Most TCR beta V segments were productive about 90% or about 30% of the time in an earlier analysis. Indistinguishable V segments, including TRBV6-2 and TRBV6-3, were excluded.

The PCR had 60 Vbeta and 13 Jbeta primers. Using immunoSEQ multiplex PCR, the repertoire was profiled, and TCRdb retains in-frame clones only, with some absent. The top ten hold 1.5% to 2% of the sample, which has 120,000 to 150,000 clones, 75% to 80% seen once. This clone was detected once. The target antigen is unknown. Germline values: CDR1 SGHNT, CDR2 YYREEE (reference sequence). The CDR3 loop spans 14 amino acids. After removal of 4 bases from V and 7 bases from J, the junction contained 9 bases not matched to a gene. This chain uses TRBV5-4 with TRBJ1-2; the match to TRBD1 covers 8 bases. Sequences were obtained from PBMCs. The TCR comes from a woman younger than 45 in good health and CMV-seronegative. In nucleotides, the CDR3 is TGTGCCAGCAGCCCCAGAACAGGGGGGACTGGCTACACCTTC. Encoded protein: CASSPRTGGTGYTF.